Below, 30 T cell receptor beta chains from the same sample are listed, as sequenced in a study of cytomegalovirus exposure and HLA in healthy donors. Sequenced by immunoSEQ multiplex PCR; TCRdb stores in-frame clones only, minus some. Among some 46,000 clones listed, roughly 92% were seen once. What was sequenced was PBMCs. These TCRs come from a man aged 18 to 30 in good health and CMV-seronegative.

The genes are TRBV5-1 and TRBJ2-3, with 7 nucleotides matching TRBD1. The CDR3 length is 14 residues. The germline V gene encodes CDR1 SGHRS and CDR2 YFSETQ. Germline trimming cut 3 bases from V and 4 bases from J; bases unmatched to any gene: 5. The CDR3 region has the DNA TGCGCCAGCAGCTCCCGACAGGGCCCAGATACGCAGTATTTT. It specifies CASSSRQGPDTQYF.

The V gene is TRBV18, the J gene TRBJ1-1; 8 bases agree with TRBD1. V lost 5 bases to trimming and J lost 4 bases; unmatched junction nucleotides: 3. CDR1 is KGHSH, CDR2 LQKENI, per germline. The CDR3 consists of 13 residues. CDR3 bases: TGTGCCAGCTCATTCGACAGGGGCACTGAAGCTTTCTTT. This encodes CASSFDRGTEAFF.

The chain recombines TRBV11-1 with TRBJ1-4, with no clear D. Per germline, CDR1 SGHAT and CDR2 FQDESV (reference sequence). This CDR3 is 13 amino acids long. Trimming removed 2 bases from V and 7 bases from J, with 8 bases in between. The CDR3 sequence is CASSLSGGEKLFF. CDR3 in DNA: TGTGCCAGCAGCTTATCGGGAGGTGAAAAACTGTTTTTT.

This chain links TRBV19 with TRBJ1-1, with 9 positions matching TRBD1. V shed 5 bases, J shed 6 bases, and the junction held 10 bases outside the gene matches. Germline CDR1 is LNHDA and CDR2 is SQIVND (reference sequence). This CDR3 spans 15 amino acids. The CDR3: CASSLQQGATAEAFF. The CDR3 coding sequence is TGTGCCAGTAGTCTTCAACAGGGGGCTACAGCTGAAGCTTTCTTT.

The CDR3 protein is CASSYSPQGSTEAFF. The CDR3 DNA reads TGTGCCAGCAGTTACTCACCGCAGGGCAGCACTGAAGCTTTCTTT. The chain joins TRBV6-5 to TRBJ1-1; weak D call: TRBD1 (5 bases). CDR1 and CDR2 from the germline V gene are MNHEY and SVGAGI. Trimming shortened V by 0 bases and J by 4 bases, and 12 bases separated the two germline ends. The CDR3 is 15 amino acids.

The count of this clone is one. The chain couples TRBV21-1 to TRBJ1-6; the table's TRBD1 call for D was not verified on the DNA. TRBV21-1 is classified as a pseudogene. CDR3 length: 19 amino acids. CDR3 sequence: CASSKEPGHHRNYNSPLHF. Written as DNA, the CDR3 is TGTGCCAGCAGCAAAGAACCGGGACACCATAGAAACTATAATTCACCCCTCCACTTT.

V gene TRBV5-4 combines with J gene TRBJ2-1, with 13 bases that match TRBD2. Germline loops: CDR1 SGHNT, CDR2 YYREEE (reference sequence). The V gene end was trimmed by 3 bases and the J gene end by 2 bases; junction bases not matched to a gene: 5. This CDR3 is 17 amino acids long. Here the CDR3 reads CASSSTSGRAAYNEQFF. For the CDR3, the DNA is TGTGCCAGCAGCTCTACTAGCGGGAGGGCCGCCTACAATGAGCAGTTCTTC. The full variable domain, rest sourced from reference TRBV5-4 and TRBJ2-1, is ETGVTQSPTHLIKTRGQQVTLRCSSQSGHNTVSWYQQALGQGPQFIFQYYREEENGRGNFPPRFSGLQFPNYSSELNVNALELDDSALYLCASSSTSGRAAYNEQFFGPGTRLTVL.

The chain joins TRBV7-9 to TRBJ2-5; D may be TRBD1 (6 bases). This CDR3 region has 17 residues. The V gene lost 4 bases and the J gene lost 2 bases, with 20 bases spanning the gap. Germline loops: CDR1 SEHNR, CDR2 FQNEAQ (reference sequence). The CDR3 loop reads CASSYPMRQGLQETQYF. In nucleotides, the CDR3 is TGTGCCAGCAGCTACCCTATGCGGCAGGGGCTTCAAGAGACCCAGTACTTC.

The CDR3: CASSVSSSYEQYF. As DNA, the CDR3 is TGTGCCAGCAGCGTATCCAGCTCCTACGAGCAGTACTTC. The chain employs TRBV9 and TRBJ2-7; D remains unclear. The CDR3 is made up of 13 amino acids. The germline CDR1 and CDR2 sequences are SGDLS and YYNGEE. V lost 1 base and J 0 bases, leaving 5 bases between the germline ends.

The chain links TRBV9 to TRBJ2-1; weak D call: TRBD2 (7 bases). CDR3 length: 16 residues. Trimming cost V 4 bases and J 4 bases, with 18 bases left between them. The germline gives CDR1 SGDLS, CDR2 YYNGEE. CDR3 sequence reads: CASSPQTGGSYNEQFF. The CDR3 nucleotides read TGTGCCAGCAGCCCTCAAACGGGGGGCTCGTACAATGAGCAGTTCTTC.

This chain links TRBV11-3 with TRBJ2-7; 10 bases are a match to TRBD2. Germline V lookup: CDR1 SGHNT, CDR2 YENEEA. J was trimmed by 5 bases and V by 5 bases; bases with no gene match: 12. This CDR3 has 16 amino acids. CDR3 nucleotide sequence: TGTGCCAGCAGCCCAGGCGGGATAGCGGGAGGTGACGAGCAGTACTTC. It yields the protein CASSPGGIAGGDEQYF.

The chain recombines TRBV10-3 with TRBJ2-2; maybe TRBD2 (6 bases). The CDR3 is made up of 17 amino acids. The germline V and J ends were trimmed by 5 bases and 5 bases, with 21 bases remaining between them. Germline V lookup: CDR1 ENHRY, CDR2 SYGVKD. CDR3 coding DNA: TGTGCCATCAGTTCCCGAACCGGGGGTAAAGGGACCGGGGAGCTGTTTTTT. This encodes CAISSRTGGKGTGELFF.

The chain uses TRBV28 and TRBJ2-2; TRBD2 matches at 7 bases. Germline CDR1 is MDHEN and CDR2 is SYDVKM. There are 12 residues in the CDR3. V shed 11 bases, J shed 4 bases, and the junction held 4 bases outside the gene matches. The CDR3 here is CASREGTGELFF. CDR3 coding DNA: TGTGCCTCCAGGGAGGGCACCGGGGAGCTGTTTTTT.

The chain joins TRBV11-2 to TRBJ2-7, with D uncertain. Looked up from germline, CDR1 is SGHAT and CDR2 is FQNNGV. V dropped 1 base and J dropped 0 bases, with 7 bases sitting between them. CDR3 length: 14 residues. Written as DNA, the CDR3 is TGTGCCAGCAGCTTAGCGTACAGCTCCTACGAGCAGTACTTC. Encoded protein: CASSLAYSSYEQYF. The full variable domain, with the rest looked up from reference TRBV11-2 and TRBJ2-7, is EAGVAQSPRYKIIEKRQSVAFWCNPISGHATLYWYQQILGQGPKLLIQFQNNGVVDDSQLPKDRFSAERLKGVDSTLKIQPAKLEDSAVYLCASSLAYSSYEQYFGPGTRLTVT.

The chain links TRBV6-5 to TRBJ2-4; D might be TRBD2 (6 bases). The CDR3 length is 13 residues. The germline V and J ends were trimmed by 5 bases and 6 bases, with 11 bases remaining between them. CDR1 is MNHEY and CDR2 is SVGAGI in the germline V gene. CDR3 coding DNA: TGTGCCAGCAGTGGCGGGATCCTAAACATTCAGTACTTC. This translates into CASSGGILNIQYF.

The chain combines TRBV9 with TRBJ2-3; 12 bases fit TRBD2. The germline V gene encodes CDR1 SGDLS and CDR2 YYNGEE. The CDR3 length is 16 residues. Trimming at V came to 4 bases and at J to 2 bases, leaving 5 bases not matched to a gene. Written as DNA, the CDR3 is TGTGCCAGCAGCTCCTGGACTAGCGGGGCCACAGATACGCAGTATTTT. Translated: CASSSWTSGATDTQYF. Supplemented by reference TRBV9 and TRBJ2-3, the full variable domain reads DSGVTQTPKHLITATGQRVTLRCSPRSGDLSVYWYQQSLDQGLQFLIQYYNGEERAKGNILERFSAQQFPDLHSELNLSSLELGDSALYFCASSSWTSGATDTQYFGPGTRLTVL.

V usage is TRBV27 and J usage is TRBJ2-1; 7 positions match TRBD2. The CDR3 sequence is 15 residues long. V shed 3 bases, J shed 5 bases, and the junction held 7 bases outside the gene matches. The germline gives CDR1 MNHEY, CDR2 SMNVEV (reference sequence). In nucleotides, the CDR3 is TGTGCCAGCAGTTTGTGGGAGGGCAAGGACAATGAGCAGTTCTTC. This gives the protein CASSLWEGKDNEQFF.

V usage is TRBV6-4 and J usage is TRBJ2-2; TRBD2 matches 14 bases. Germline loops: CDR1 MRHNA, CDR2 SNTAGT. The CDR3 length is 16 residues. V was clipped by 2 bases and J by 4 bases; unmatched bases: 0. The CDR3 DNA reads as TGTGCCAGCAGTGACGGGACTAGCGGGAGCACCGGGGAGCTGTTTTTT. This translates into CASSDGTSGSTGELFF.

The gene calls are TRBV11-2 and TRBJ1-5, with D possibly being TRBD1 (6 bases). The CDR3 is 14 amino acids. The germline CDR1 and CDR2 sequences are SGHAT and FQNNGV. V was cut by 6 bases and J by 9 bases, with 18 bases left in between. Here the CDR3 DNA reads TGTGCCAGCAGTTCTTTACAGGGTTCCGGGCCCCAGCATTTT. Encoded protein: CASSSLQGSGPQHF.

This clone was found once. V is TRBV11-3 and J is TRBJ2-5; TRBD2 matches 7 bases. Germline CDR1 and CDR2: SGHNT and YENEEA. With V trimmed by 0 bases and J by 1 base, 2 bases remained unmatched. The CDR3 sequence is 15 residues long. The CDR3 DNA is TGTGCCAGCAGCTTAGATGGCGGGGGCCAAGAGACCCAGTACTTC. This sequence encodes CASSLDGGGQETQYF.

The chain joins TRBV19 to TRBJ2-1; TRBD2 matches 7 bases. Losses at the gene ends were 5 bases for V and 7 bases for J; bases not matched to a gene: 11. CDR3 length: 15 residues. Germline V gene lookup returns CDR1 LNHDA and CDR2 SQIVND (reference sequence). CDR3 DNA sequence: TGTGCCAGTAGTCCGACCGGACTGGGGGGGAATGAGCAGTTCTTC. Its translation is CASSPTGLGGNEQFF.

This chain uses TRBV7-2 with TRBJ2-5; 11 bases align to TRBD2. The J call could be wrong; TRBJ2-7 is a better fit for the DNA end. This CDR3 contains 14 residues. Germline values: CDR1 SGHTA, CDR2 FQGNSA. DNA of the CDR3: TGTGCCAGCACCTCAACTAGCGGGGGCTACGAGCAGTACTTC. Protein: CASTSTSGGYEQYF.

The rearrangement joins TRBV9 to TRBJ2-2, with 8 bases identical to TRBD1. V shed 4 bases and J 6 bases; nucleotides not matched to a gene: 8. The CDR3 length is 15 residues. Germline assignment: CDR1 SGDLS and CDR2 YYNGEE. This chain's CDR3 is CASSPGGAEAGELFF. The CDR3 DNA follows: TGTGCCAGCAGCCCAGGGGGCGCAGAAGCCGGGGAGCTGTTTTTT. Using reference TRBV9 and TRBJ2-2 for the parts outside the CDR3, the full variable domain is DSGVTQTPKHLITATGQRVTLRCSPRSGDLSVYWYQQSLDQGLQFLIQYYNGEERAKGNILERFSAQQFPDLHSELNLSSLELGDSALYFCASSPGGAEAGELFFGEGSRLTVL.

In this sample, this clone turned up once. The J gene is TRBJ1-1, the V gene TRBV6-1; D might be TRBD1 (6 bases). CDR1 MNHNS and CDR2 SASEGT come from the germline V gene. V was shortened by 6 bases and J by 1 base, with 12 bases between the two germline ends. This CDR3 spans 14 amino acids. This CDR3 is CASSRQVANTEAFF. In DNA form, the CDR3 reads TGTGCCAGCAGCCGACAGGTGGCGAACACTGAAGCTTTCTTT.

The CDR3 DNA is TGTGCCAGCTCACCGGGACAGGGGGATCAGCCCCAGCATTTT. Translating gives CASSPGQGDQPQHF. The rearrangement joins TRBV18 to TRBJ1-5; 11 bases match TRBD1. Germline V gene sequence: CDR1 KGHSH, CDR2 LQKENI. This CDR3 region has 14 residues. V dropped 3 bases and J dropped 5; count of bases not matched to a gene: 0.

This clone was recorded a few times. The rearrangement joins TRBV2 to TRBJ1-5, with D tentatively TRBD1 (6 bases). CDR1 SNHLY and CDR2 FYNNEI come from the germline V gene. V was clipped by 6 bases and J by 3 bases, with 15 bases between them. This CDR3 is built from 15 residues. The CDR3 spells CASRGAGRNNQPQHF. The CDR3, as DNA: TGTGCCAGCAGGGGGGCAGGTAGAAACAATCAGCCCCAGCATTTT.

The chain links TRBV2 to TRBJ2-7; D perhaps matches TRBD1 (6 bases). The CDR3 runs 14 residues. With 0 bases removed from V and 7 bases from J, the gap between germline ends came to 13 bases. The germline V gene encodes CDR1 SNHLY and CDR2 FYNNEI. The CDR3 coding sequence is TGTGCCAGCAGTGAAGCGCTTCGAGGGACAGAGCAGTACTTC. Translated: CASSEALRGTEQYF.

The gene calls are TRBV19 and TRBJ2-2; no definite D call. This CDR3 contains 15 residues. Germline CDR1 is LNHDA and CDR2 is SQIVND (reference sequence). V was clipped by 7 bases and J by 3 bases, with 15 bases between them. The CDR3 region has the DNA TGTGCCAGTACCCACGACGGAGACGACACCGGGGAGCTGTTTTTT. It codes for CASTHDGDDTGELFF.

This rearrangement joins TRBV7-6 to TRBJ1-1, with D uncertain. V was shortened by 2 bases and J by 2 bases, with 9 bases between the two germline ends. The CDR3 has 14 amino acids. CDR1 is SGHVS and CDR2 is FNYEAQ in the germline V gene. The CDR3 loop reads CASSLSEGNTEAFF. CDR3 nucleotide sequence: TGTGCCAGCAGCTTATCCGAGGGAAACACTGAAGCTTTCTTT.

V is TRBV6-5 and J is TRBJ1-1; TRBD1 might be the D (6 bases). Germline V gene lookup returns CDR1 MNHEY and CDR2 SVGAGI. Between the trimmed V and J ends, which lost 4 bases and 1 base, there was a span of 10 bases. This CDR3 contains 14 residues. CDR3 in DNA: TGTGCCAGCAGTTCCCGGGACAAGAACACTGAAGCTTTCTTT. It specifies CASSSRDKNTEAFF.